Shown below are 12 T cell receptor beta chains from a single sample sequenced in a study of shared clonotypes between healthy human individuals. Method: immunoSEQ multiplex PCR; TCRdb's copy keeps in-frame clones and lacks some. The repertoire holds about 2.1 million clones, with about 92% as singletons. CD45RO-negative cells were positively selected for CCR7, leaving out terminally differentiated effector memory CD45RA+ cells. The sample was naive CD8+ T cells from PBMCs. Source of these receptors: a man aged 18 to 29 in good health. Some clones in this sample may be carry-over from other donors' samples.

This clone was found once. The CDR3 reads CASSQGPLNRGPNTEAFF. CDR3 DNA: TGCGCCAGCAGCCAAGGGCCACTTAACAGGGGGCCGAACACTGAAGCTTTCTTT. The chain is built from TRBV4-1 and TRBJ1-1; 9 nucleotides agree with TRBD1. CDR1 and CDR2 from the germline V gene are MGHRA and YSYEKL. This CDR3 region has 18 residues. J gave up 1 base and V 1 base, and 10 bases lay outside the gene matches.

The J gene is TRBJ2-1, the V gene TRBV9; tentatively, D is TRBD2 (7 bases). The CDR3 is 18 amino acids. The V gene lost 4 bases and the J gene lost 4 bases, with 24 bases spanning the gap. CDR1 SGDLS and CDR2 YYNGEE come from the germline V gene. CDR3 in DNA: TGTGCCAGCAGCCCTACAGGGTACAGCGGGGTATCATACAATGAGCAGTTCTTC. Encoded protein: CASSPTGYSGVSYNEQFF.

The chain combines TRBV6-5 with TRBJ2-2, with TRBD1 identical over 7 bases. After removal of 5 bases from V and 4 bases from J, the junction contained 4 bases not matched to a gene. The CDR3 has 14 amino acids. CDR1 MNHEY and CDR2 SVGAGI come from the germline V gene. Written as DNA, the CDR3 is TGTGCCAGCAGTCGAGGGGACAGCACCGGGGAGCTGTTTTTT. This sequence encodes CASSRGDSTGELFF.

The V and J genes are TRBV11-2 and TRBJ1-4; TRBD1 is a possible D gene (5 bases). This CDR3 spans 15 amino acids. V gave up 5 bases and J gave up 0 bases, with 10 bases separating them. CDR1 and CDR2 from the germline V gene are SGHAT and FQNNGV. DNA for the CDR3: TGTGCCAGCAGCCCTAGACAGCCAACTAATGAAAAACTGTTTTTT. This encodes CASSPRQPTNEKLFF.

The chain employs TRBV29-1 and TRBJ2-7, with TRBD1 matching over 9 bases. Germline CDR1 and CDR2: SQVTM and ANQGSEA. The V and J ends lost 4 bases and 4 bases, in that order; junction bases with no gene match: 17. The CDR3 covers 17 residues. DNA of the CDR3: TGCAGCGTTGTGCTCCGTACCGGGACAGGGATGGGGTACGAGCAGTACTTC. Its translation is CSVVLRTGTGMGYEQYF.

The CDR3 loop is CASKAGGYNEQFF. In DNA, the CDR3 is TGTGCCAGCAAAGCGGGAGGGTACAATGAGCAGTTCTTC. The rearrangement joins TRBV25-1 to TRBJ2-1, with 10 bases aligning to TRBD2. The V gene end was trimmed by 7 bases and the J gene end by 4 bases; junction bases not matched to a gene: 1. This CDR3 has 13 residues. Germline lookup yields CDR1 MGHDK and CDR2 SYGVNS.

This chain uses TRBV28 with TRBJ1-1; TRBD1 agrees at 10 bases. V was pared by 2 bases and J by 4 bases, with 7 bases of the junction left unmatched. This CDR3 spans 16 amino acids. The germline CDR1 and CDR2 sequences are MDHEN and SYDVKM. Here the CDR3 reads CASSLMGQGFRTEAFF. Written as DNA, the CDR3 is TGTGCCAGCAGTTTAATGGGACAGGGGTTTCGCACTGAAGCTTTCTTT.

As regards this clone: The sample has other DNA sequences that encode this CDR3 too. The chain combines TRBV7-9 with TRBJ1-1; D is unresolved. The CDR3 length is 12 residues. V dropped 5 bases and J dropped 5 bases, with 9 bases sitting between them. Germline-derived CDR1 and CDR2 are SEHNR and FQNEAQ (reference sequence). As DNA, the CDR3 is TGTGCCAGCAGCCGGGGAGGGACTGAAGCTTTCTTT. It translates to CASSRGGTEAFF.

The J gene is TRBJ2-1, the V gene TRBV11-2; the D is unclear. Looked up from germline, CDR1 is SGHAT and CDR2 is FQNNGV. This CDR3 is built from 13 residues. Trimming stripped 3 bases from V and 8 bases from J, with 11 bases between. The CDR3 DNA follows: TGTGCCAGCAGCTTTTTCCTTGGCGATGAGCAGTTCTTC. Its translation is CASSFFLGDEQFF.

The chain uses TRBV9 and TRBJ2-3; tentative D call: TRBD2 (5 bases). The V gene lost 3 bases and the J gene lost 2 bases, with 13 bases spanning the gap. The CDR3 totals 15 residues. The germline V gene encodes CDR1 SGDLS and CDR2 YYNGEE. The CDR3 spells CASSGLERITDTQYF. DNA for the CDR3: TGTGCCAGCAGCGGGCTGGAGCGGATCACAGATACGCAGTATTTT.

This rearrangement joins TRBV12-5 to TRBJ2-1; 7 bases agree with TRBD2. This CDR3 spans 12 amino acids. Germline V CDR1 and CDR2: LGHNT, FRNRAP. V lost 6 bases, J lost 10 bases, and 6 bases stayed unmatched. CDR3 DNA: TGTGCTAGTGGCAAGACTAGCTTAGAGCAGTTCTTC. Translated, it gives CASGKTSLEQFF.

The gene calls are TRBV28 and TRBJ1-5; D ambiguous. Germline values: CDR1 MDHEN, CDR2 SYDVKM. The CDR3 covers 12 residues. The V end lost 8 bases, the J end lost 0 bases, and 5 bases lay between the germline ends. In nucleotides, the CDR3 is TGTGCCAGCGGAATTAGCAATCAGCCCCAGCATTTT. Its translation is CASGISNQPQHF.